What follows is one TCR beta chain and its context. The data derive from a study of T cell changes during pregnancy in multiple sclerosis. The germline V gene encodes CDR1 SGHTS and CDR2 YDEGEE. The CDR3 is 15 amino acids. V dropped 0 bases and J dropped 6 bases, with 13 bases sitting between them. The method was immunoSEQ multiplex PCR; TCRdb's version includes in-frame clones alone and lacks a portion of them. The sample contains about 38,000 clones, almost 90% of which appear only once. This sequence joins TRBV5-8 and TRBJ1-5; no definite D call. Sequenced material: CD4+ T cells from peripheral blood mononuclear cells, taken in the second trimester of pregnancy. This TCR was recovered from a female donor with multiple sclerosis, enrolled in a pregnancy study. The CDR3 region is CASSLGLRVGQPQHF. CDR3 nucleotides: TGTGCCAGCAGCTTGGGGTTGCGGGTGGGTCAGCCCCAGCATTTT.